This note documents a single TCR beta chain sequence. Its antigen remains unidentified. The time point here: week 35, safety follow-up. Doses consisted of 300 ug of mutant IDH1 20-mer peptide each, paired with topical imiquimod. Sequencing used immunoSEQ multiplex PCR; TCRdb keeps in-frame clones, though not all of them. The sample includes some 48,000 clones, 75% to 85% of them seen just once. The germline gives CDR1 SGHAT, CDR2 FQNNGV. This CDR3 is built from 16 residues. The junction had 14 bases not matched to a gene; V was cut back by 6 bases and J by 4 bases. The entry originates in a study of a mutant IDH1 vaccine in newly diagnosed glioma. At the level of the study: The therapy given earlier, which was standard therapy, consisted of radiotherapy, temozolomide, or both, and most of the patients received both. Overall study results and limits: There were vaccine-induced immune responses in around 93% of the patients.

Sequenced here: PBMCs, sampled from a glioma patient whose treatment included an IDH1 peptide vaccine. This rearrangement joins TRBV11-2 to TRBJ1-1; 7 positions agree with TRBD1. The TCR was taken from a man between 35 and 55 years old with glioma. For the CDR3, the DNA is TGTGCCAGCAGATTTGACAGGGACCCTCGAGGCACTGAAGCTTTCTTT. Translating gives CASRFDRDPRGTEAFF.